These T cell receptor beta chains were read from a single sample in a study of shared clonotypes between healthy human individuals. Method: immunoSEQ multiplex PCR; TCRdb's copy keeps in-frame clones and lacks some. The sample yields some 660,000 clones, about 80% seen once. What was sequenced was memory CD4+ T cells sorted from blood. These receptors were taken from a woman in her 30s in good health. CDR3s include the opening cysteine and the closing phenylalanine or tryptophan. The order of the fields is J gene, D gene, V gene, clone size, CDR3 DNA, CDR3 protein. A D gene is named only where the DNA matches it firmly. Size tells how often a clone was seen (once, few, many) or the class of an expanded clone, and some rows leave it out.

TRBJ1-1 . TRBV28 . TGTGCCAGCAGCAGGGAAACGAACACTGAAGCTTTCTTT CASSRETNTEAFF
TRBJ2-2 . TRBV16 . TGTGCCAGCAGCCTCACCGGGGAGCTGTTTTTT CASSLTGELFF
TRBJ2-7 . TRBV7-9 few TGTGCCAGCAGCTCCGCATTCGAGCACTACGAGCAGTACTTC CASSSAFEHYEQYF
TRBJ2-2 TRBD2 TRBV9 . TGTGCCAGCAGCGAGCCCCCAATTAGCGGGAGGTTAGAGTCCGGGGAGCTGTTTTTT CASSEPPISGRLESGELFF
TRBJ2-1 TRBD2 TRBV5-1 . TGCGCCAGCAGCTACATAGCGGGATCACGCAATGAGCAGTTCTTC CASSYIAGSRNEQFF
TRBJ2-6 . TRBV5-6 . TGTGCCAGCAGCTTGTTTGGAGATGGGGCCAACGTCCTGACTTTC CASSLFGDGANVLTF
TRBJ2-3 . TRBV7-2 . TGTGCCAGCAGCTCCGCTAGTTTTACGCAGTATTTT CASSSASFTQYF
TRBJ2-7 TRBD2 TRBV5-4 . TGTGCCAGCAGCTTTAGCGGGGGATCCTTGGAGCAGTACTTC CASSFSGGSLEQYF
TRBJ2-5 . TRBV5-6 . TGTGCCAGCGGAGTATGGGCCACACGTCTAGGGCAAGAGACCCAGTACTTC CASGVWATRLGQETQYF
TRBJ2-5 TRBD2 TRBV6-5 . TGTGCCAGCAGTTACGCTAGCGGGAGGCCCATGGCCCAGTACTTC CASSYASGRPMAQYF
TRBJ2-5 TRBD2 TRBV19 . TGTGCCAGTAGTATGGCTAGCGGGCGCCAAGAGACCCAGTACTTC CASSMASGRQETQYF
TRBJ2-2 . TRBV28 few . CASSSSSPGSEELFF
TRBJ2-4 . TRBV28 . TGTGCCAGCAGGGAAGGAGGGGAAAACATTCAGTACTTC CASREGGENIQYF
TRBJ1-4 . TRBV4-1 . TGCGCCAGCAGCAAAGAATCAAGGCGTAATGAAAAACTGTTTTTT CASSKESRRNEKLFF
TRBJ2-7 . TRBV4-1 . TGCGCCAGCAGCCACCCTAAGTCGCAGGGGCGGGGACGGACAGCGGACTACGAGCAGTACTTC CASSHPKSQGRGRTADYEQYF
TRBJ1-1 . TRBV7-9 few TGTGCCAGCAGCTTCTCCGGGAACACTGAAGCTTTCTTT CASSFSGNTEAFF
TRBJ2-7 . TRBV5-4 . TGTGCCAGCAGCTTAATGGGGGGCTCCTACGAGCAGTACTTC CASSLMGGSYEQYF
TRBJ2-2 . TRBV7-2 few TGTGCCAGCAGCCCGCGGACAAGTACGAACACCGGGGAGCTGTTTTTT CASSPRTSTNTGELFF
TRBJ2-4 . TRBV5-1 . TGCGCCAGCAGCTTCAGGGTGCTCGGGGCCAAAAACATTCAGTACTTC CASSFRVLGAKNIQYF
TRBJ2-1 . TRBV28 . TGTGCCAGCGGGGGACACTCCTACAATGAGCAGTTCTTC CASGGHSYNEQFF
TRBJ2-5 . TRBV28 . TGTGCCAGCAGTTTGCATGGGGGCCTCCAAGAGACCCAGTACTTC CASSLHGGLQETQYF
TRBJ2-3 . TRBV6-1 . TGTGCCAGCAGTGAAGAAGGAGGCCCAGATACGCAGTATTTT CASSEEGGPDTQYF
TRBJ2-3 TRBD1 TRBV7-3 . TGTGCCAGCAGTTCAACCGGGACAGGGGGTGCAGATACGCAGTATTTT CASSSTGTGGADTQYF
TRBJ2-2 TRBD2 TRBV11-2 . TGTGCCAGCAGCCGGACTAGCGGGAGTCTGGGGGAGCTGTTTTTT CASSRTSGSLGELFF
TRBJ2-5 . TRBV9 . TGTGCCAGCAGCGTAGGGATCGCAGAGACCCAGTACTTC CASSVGIAETQYF
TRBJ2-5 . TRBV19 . TGTGCCAGTAGTATGGTTCTCGAAGAGACCCAGTACTTC CASSMVLEETQYF
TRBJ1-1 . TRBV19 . TGTGCCAGTAGTATAGGGCTGATGAACACTGAAGCTTTCTTT CASSIGLMNTEAFF
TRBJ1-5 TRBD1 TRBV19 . TGTGCCAGTACCAGACAACAGGGGGCCTTGAGCAATCAGCCCCAGCATTTT CASTRQQGALSNQPQHF
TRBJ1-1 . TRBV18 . TGTGCCAGCTCATCCTACAGGGACACTGAAGCTTTCTTT CASSSYRDTEAFF
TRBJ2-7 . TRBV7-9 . TGTGCCAGCAGCTCGGCCGGGCCTCCCCGCTACGAGCAGTACTTC CASSSAGPPRYEQYF
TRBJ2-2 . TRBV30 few TGTGCCTGGGACAACTGGGGGACCGGGGAGCTGTTTTTT CAWDNWGTGELFF
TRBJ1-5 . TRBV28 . TGTGCCAGCAGTTTAGTCAATCAGCCCCAGCATTTT CASSLVNQPQHF
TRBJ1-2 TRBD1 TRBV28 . TGTGCCAGCAGTTTCGGGGACAGGGGTTTAAAAGGCTACACCTTC CASSFGDRGLKGYTF
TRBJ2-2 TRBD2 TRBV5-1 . TGCGCCAGCAGCTTGTCGGCGGGAGGGTCCGGGGAGCTGTTTTTT CASSLSAGGSGELFF
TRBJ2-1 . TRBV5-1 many TGCGCCAGCAGCTTGGCCTCGAATTCCTACAATGAGCAGTTCTTC CASSLASNSYNEQFF
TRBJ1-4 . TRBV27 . TGTGCCAGCAGTTCTAAATGGGGTGAAAAACTGTTTTTT CASSSKWGEKLFF
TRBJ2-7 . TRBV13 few TGTGCCAGCAGAGGAGCCGGGACAAACTCCTACGAGCAGTACTTC CASRGAGTNSYEQYF
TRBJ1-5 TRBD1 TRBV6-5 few TGTGCCAGCAGACCGTCACAGGGGACCCTTCAGCCCCAGCATTTT CASRPSQGTLQPQHF
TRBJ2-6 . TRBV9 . TGTGCCAGCAGCGTAGGAGGCAGGGGTTCTTCTGGGGCCAACGTCCTGACTTTC CASSVGGRGSSGANVLTF
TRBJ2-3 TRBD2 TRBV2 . TGTGCCAGCAGGATAGCGGGAGGGCATGTCGCAAGCACAGATACGCAGTATTTT CASRIAGGHVASTDTQYF
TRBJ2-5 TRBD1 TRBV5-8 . TGTGCCAGCAGCTTTCAGCGGACGACAGGGTTACAGTACTTC CASSFQRTTGLQYF
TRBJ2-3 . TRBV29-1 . TGCAGCGGTGACGGGTCTAGCACAGATACGCAGTATTTT CSGDGSSTDTQYF
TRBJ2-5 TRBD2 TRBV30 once TGTGCCTGGGATGTGGCTAGCGGGGAGACCCAGTACTTC CAWDVASGETQYF
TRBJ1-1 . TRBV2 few TGTGCCAGCAGTGAAGGGCCAGCTAACACTGAAGCTTTCTTT CASSEGPANTEAFF
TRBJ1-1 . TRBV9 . TGTGCCAGCAGCACCACTTTGAACACTGAAGCTTTCTTT CASSTTLNTEAFF
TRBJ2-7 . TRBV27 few TGTGCCAGCAGGGCGCTACAGGGATACGAGCAGTACTTC CASRALQGYEQYF
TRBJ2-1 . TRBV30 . TGTGCCTGGAGCCTAGGAACTATCGGCAATGAGCAGTTCTTC CAWSLGTIGNEQFF
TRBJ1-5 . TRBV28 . TGTGCCAGCAGTACGGCGGGACGGAGGAATCAGCCCCAGCATTTT CASSTAGRRNQPQHF